This TCR beta chain was recovered during a study of post-analysis software for immune sequencing data. Study at large: Some patients lacked subtype; others had relapsing-remitting, secondary progressive or progressive-relapsing disease.

With V trimmed by 1 base and J by 4 bases, 3 bases remained unmatched. This CDR3 comprises 15 residues. Germline loops: CDR1 LGHNA, CDR2 YNFKEQ. Comments on this clonotype: Its antigen is undetermined.

Presence of unique molecular identifiers characterized the TCR beta cDNA libraries. There were 1 to 10 million T cells, and roughly 0.5 million cDNA molecules came from them. TCRdb recomputed calls from the PCR reads with MiXCR, one row per CDR3 protein. The sample carries around 770,000 distinct CDR3 sequences, approximately 44% recorded once. Study-wide points: Patients carried roughly 5 TRBV segments more frequently than controls did, and TRBV5-6, TRBV5-1 and TRBV20-1 were among them. The study found significantly lower normalized Chao1 diversity in multiple sclerosis patients than in controls. Batch-matched samples strongly co-clustered by F measure.

The sample taken for sequencing was blood. This TCR derives from a girl between 5 and 17 years old with multiple sclerosis. This rearrangement joins TRBV4-2 to TRBJ2-5, with TRBD2 identical over 10 bases. The CDR3 DNA follows: TGTGCCAGCAGCCAAGCTAGCGGGAGTAGAGAGACCCAGTACTTC. Its translation: CASSQASGSRETQYF.